Sequencing of this TCR beta chain was carried out in a study of CD8 T cells in ankylosing spondylitis. Whole-study results and caveats: Blood from ankylosing spondylitis patients appeared to carry a characteristic roughly 8-variant TCR beta motif.

Regarding this clonotype: Its antigen is unidentified.

Via MiXCR, TCRdb re-called the 5' RACE reads, giving one row per CDR3 protein. The table lists some 840,000 distinct CDR3 sequences, about 11% of them singletons, with approximately 0.5% in the top ten. This CDR3 has 14 residues. V lost 2 bases to trimming and J lost 0 bases, with 8 bases between them. Germline-derived CDR1 and CDR2 are SEHNR and FQNEAQ (reference sequence). This TCR was recovered from a male donor with ankylosing spondylitis. The sequenced sample consisted of blood, either unsorted or a sorted T cell fraction (not recorded which). The chain has TRBV7-9 and TRBJ2-7; D is uncertain. CDR3 protein: CASSLMADSYEQYF. The CDR3 DNA reads as TGTGCCAGCAGCTTAATGGCAGACTCCTACGAGCAGTACTTC.